This is a list of T cell receptor beta chains from one sample in a study of T-cell reconstitution after alpha-beta-depleted transplantation in children. TCRdb called the PCR reads again in MiXCR, with one record for every CDR3 protein. The sample includes 70,000 or so distinct CDR3 sequences, roughly 10% of them seen just once. Sequenced material: PBMCs, taken before TCRalphabeta/CD19-depleted stem cell transplant. These receptors were collected from a boy between 10 and 17 years old with acute myeloid leukemia, due to receive a stem cell transplant. The CDR3 runs from the conserved cysteine through the conserved F or W. D genes are given only for firm matches. The size of a clone is reported for some rows only, either as once, few or many, or as a class for expanded clones.

V gene,clone size,J gene,D gene,CDR3 protein,CDR3 DNA
TRBV6-2/TRBV6-3,.,TRBJ1-2,.,CASSTSWGNYGYTF,TGTGCCAGCAGCACGAGCTGGGGGAACTATGGCTACACCTTC
TRBV6-5,many,TRBJ1-2,TRBD1,CASSYVLTGGRGYTF,TGTGCCAGCAGTTACGTCCTGACAGGGGGCCGGGGCTACACCTTC
TRBV29-1,many,TRBJ1-1,.,CSVARAGNTEAFF,TGCAGCGTTGCAAGGGCAGGGAACACTGAAGCTTTCTTT
TRBV27,many,TRBJ2-7,.,CASRPRLDGISYEQYF,TGTGCCAGCAGACCACGACTTGACGGGATATCCTACGAGCAGTACTTC
TRBV12-3/TRBV12-4,many,TRBJ2-2,.,CASSFPRQSTGELFF,TGTGCCAGCAGTTTCCCCCGACAGTCCACCGGGGAGCTGTTTTTT
TRBV4-3,many,TRBJ2-2,.,CASSQLTDTGELFF,TGCGCCAGCAGCCAACTGACAGACACCGGGGAGCTGTTTTTT
TRBV29-1,many,TRBJ2-7,.,CSAAPQSGDEQYF,TGCAGCGCTGCACCCCAGTCAGGGGACGAGCAGTACTTC
TRBV7-6,few,TRBJ2-2,TRBD1,CASSLRPDRGGGTGELFF,TGTGCCAGCAGCTTACGTCCGGACAGGGGGGGCGGCACCGGGGAGCTGTTTTTT
TRBV14,many,TRBJ2-7,.,CASSQEVSPGYSYEQYF,TGTGCCAGCAGCCAAGAGGTTTCCCCAGGGTACTCCTACGAGCAGTACTTC
TRBV13,many,TRBJ2-1,TRBD2,CASSPSPSGVNEQFF,TGTGCCAGCAGCCCATCCCCTAGCGGGGTTAATGAGCAGTTCTTC
TRBV4-1,many,TRBJ1-2,.,CASSQDFRGPYGYTF,TGCGCCAGCAGCCAAGATTTTCGAGGCCCCTATGGCTACACCTTC
TRBV12-3/TRBV12-4,many,TRBJ1-2,.,CASSVQGINYGYTF,TGTGCCAGCAGTGTACAGGGTATAAACTATGGCTACACCTTC
TRBV18,.,TRBJ2-5,TRBD2,CASSGLAGARETQYF,TGTGCCAGCTCCGGACTAGCGGGAGCACGAGAGACCCAGTACTTC
TRBV2,.,TRBJ2-1,TRBD2,CASSDLAVYNEQFF,TGTGCCAGCAGTGATCTAGCGGTCTACAATGAGCAGTTCTTC
TRBV6-5,many,TRBJ2-5,.,CASSYGGRGVAETQYF,TGTGCCAGCAGTTACGGGGGCAGGGGGGTTGCAGAGACCCAGTACTTC
TRBV20-1,medium-sized,TRBJ1-2,.,CSARDPSNYGYTF,TGCAGTGCTAGAGATCCCAGTAACTATGGCTACACCTTC
TRBV9,many,TRBJ2-1,TRBD2,CASSTGLELSYNEQFF,TGTGCCAGCAGCACCGGACTAGAACTCTCCTACAATGAGCAGTTCTTC
TRBV24-1,many,TRBJ1-1,.,CATSDAGRPEAFF,TGTGCCACCAGTGATGCGGGACGGCCTGAAGCTTTCTTT
TRBV5-4,many,TRBJ2-6,.,CASSLGSGANVLTF,TGTGCCAGCAGCTTGGGTTCTGGGGCCAACGTCCTGACTTTC
TRBV29-1,.,TRBJ2-1,TRBD1,CSVQGAGEQFF,TGCAGCGTCCAGGGGGCTGGTGAGCAGTTCTTC
TRBV6-5,many,TRBJ1-5,.,CASSYSRGTQGQPQHF,TGTGCCAGCAGTTACTCGAGGGGGACTCAAGGTCAGCCCCAGCATTTT
TRBV5-1,.,TRBJ1-1,TRBD1,CASSLARGRTEAFF,TGCGCCAGCAGCTTGGCCAGGGGGCGTACTGAAGCTTTCTTT
TRBV7-9,many,TRBJ1-4,TRBD1,CASSLTGGANEKLFF,TGTGCCAGCAGCTTGACAGGGGGCGCGAACGAAAAACTGTTTTTT
TRBV20-1,many,TRBJ2-3,.,CSARRGPDTQYF,TGCAGTGCTCGGCGGGGCCCAGATACGCAGTATTTT
TRBV12-3/TRBV12-4,many,TRBJ2-1,.,CASSFEEGEQFF,TGTGCCAGCAGTTTTGAGGAAGGTGAGCAGTTCTTC
TRBV11-2,many,TRBJ1-1,.,CASSSRALNAEAFF,TGTGCCAGCAGCTCACGGGCCTTGAACGCTGAAGCTTTCTTT
TRBV7-2,many,TRBJ2-3,TRBD2,CASSSTSGLGSRPDTQYF,TGTGCCAGCAGCTCTACTAGCGGGCTTGGCAGCCGCCCAGATACGCAGTATTTT
TRBV27,many,TRBJ2-2,TRBD1,CASSFRGTGGITGELFF,TGTGCCAGCAGTTTCCGCGGGACAGGGGGGATCACCGGGGAGCTGTTTTTT
TRBV29-1,once,TRBJ2-1,TRBD1,CSVRQGAYNEQFF,TGCAGCGTGCGACAGGGGGCTTACAATGAGCAGTTCTTC
TRBV7-2,many,TRBJ1-6,.,CASSLKTAFWNSPLHF,TGTGCCAGCAGCTTAAAAACAGCCTTCTGGAATTCACCCCTCCACTTT
TRBV14,many,TRBJ2-1,TRBD2,CASSPRPGLAGISNEQFF,TGTGCCAGCAGCCCACGCCCGGGACTAGCGGGGATATCAAATGAGCAGTTCTTC
TRBV29-1,many,TRBJ2-7,.,CSVKGRVHYEQYF,TGCAGCGTTAAGGGGCGGGTGCACTACGAGCAGTACTTC
TRBV20-1,few,TRBJ2-5,.,CSARDPARETQYF,TGCAGTGCTAGAGACCCAGCTCGGGAGACCCAGTACTTC
TRBV4-3,many,TRBJ2-1,TRBD2,CASSQILATYNEQFF,TGCGCCAGCAGCCAAATACTAGCGACCTACAATGAGCAGTTCTTC
TRBV27,many,TRBJ1-2,.,CASSLFVNYGYTF,TGTGCCAGCAGTTTATTCGTCAACTATGGCTACACCTTC
TRBV4-2,many,TRBJ2-1,.,CASSQEPRVNEQFF,TGTGCCAGCAGCCAAGAGCCCAGGGTTAATGAGCAGTTCTTC
TRBV12-3/TRBV12-4,many,TRBJ1-1,.,CASSGSGQGLRNTEAFF,TGTGCCAGCAGCGGATCGGGGCAGGGGTTAAGGAACACTGAAGCTTTCTTT
TRBV3-1,many,TRBJ2-5,.,CASSQDPVGEETQYF,TGTGCCAGCAGCCAAGATCCTGTGGGGGAAGAGACCCAGTACTTC
TRBV27,few,TRBJ1-1,.,CASSFILNTEAFF,TGTGCCAGCAGTTTTATTTTGAACACTGAAGCTTTCTTT
TRBV20-1,.,TRBJ2-3,.,CSARKGTLSDTQYF,TGCAGTGCTAGAAAAGGGACACTTTCAGATACGCAGTATTTT
TRBV10-3,.,TRBJ2-3,TRBD2,CAISGTSGSTDTQYF,TGTGCCATCAGCGGGACTAGCGGTTCCACAGATACGCAGTATTTT
TRBV25-1,.,TRBJ2-3,.,CASSVFPFTDTQYF,TGTGCCAGCAGTGTTTTTCCCTTCACAGATACGCAGTATTTT
TRBV12-3/TRBV12-4,many,TRBJ2-5,.,CASRLGSRGTGETQYF,TGTGCCAGCAGGCTGGGGTCCCGGGGGACGGGGGAGACCCAGTACTTC
TRBV12-3/TRBV12-4,many,TRBJ1-5,.,CASSGGYSNQPQHF,TGTGCCAGCAGTGGCGGGTATAGCAATCAGCCCCAGCATTTT
TRBV12-3/TRBV12-4,many,TRBJ1-2,TRBD1,CASSRDRVYGYTF,TGTGCCAGCAGTCGGGACAGGGTCTATGGCTACACCTTC
TRBV7-3,many,TRBJ2-2,.,CASSLKGANTGELFF,TGTGCCAGCAGCTTAAAAGGCGCGAACACCGGGGAGCTGTTTTTT
TRBV7-8,many,TRBJ2-1,.,CASGGGSSYNEQFF,TGTGCCAGCGGCGGAGGGAGCTCCTACAATGAGCAGTTCTTC
TRBV19,few,TRBJ1-1,TRBD1,CASSIELQGARTEAFF,TGTGCCAGTAGTATAGAGCTACAGGGGGCGCGGACTGAAGCTTTCTTT
TRBV29-1,many,TRBJ1-1,TRBD1,CSVEGDRANTEAFF,TGCAGCGTTGAGGGGGACAGGGCGAACACTGAAGCTTTCTTT
TRBV11-2,many,TRBJ2-5,TRBD1,CASSPTGGTTQYF,TGTGCCAGCAGCCCAACAGGGGGCACGACCCAGTACTTC
TRBV4-3,many,TRBJ2-7,.,CASSPGHLSYEQYF,TGCGCCAGCAGCCCCGGACATCTGTCCTACGAGCAGTACTTC
TRBV11-2,many,TRBJ1-1,.,CASSARGLGEAFF,TGTGCCAGCAGTGCACGCGGGTTGGGAGAAGCTTTCTTT
TRBV3-1,many,TRBJ2-1,.,CASSQTASYNEQFF,TGTGCCAGCAGCCAAACGGCTAGCTACAATGAGCAGTTCTTC
TRBV12-3/TRBV12-4,many,TRBJ2-7,TRBD1,CASSLFSGGRGSYEQYF,TGTGCCAGCAGTTTGTTCTCGGGTGGCAGGGGGAGCTACGAGCAGTACTTC
TRBV29-1,many,TRBJ2-1,TRBD2,CSVSSPSGRASEQFF,TGCAGCGTCTCATCCCCTAGCGGGAGGGCCTCTGAGCAGTTCTTC
TRBV4-1,many,TRBJ1-5,TRBD1,CARRQGASNNQPQHF,TGCGCCAGGAGACAGGGGGCAAGTAACAATCAGCCCCAGCATTTT
TRBV24-1,many,TRBJ2-1,.,CATSGAEQGGNEQFF,TGTGCCACCTCCGGGGCAGAGCAGGGAGGCAATGAGCAGTTCTTC
TRBV7-2,many,TRBJ2-2,.,CASSFGRSNTGELFF,TGTGCCAGCAGCTTCGGACGGTCGAACACCGGGGAGCTGTTTTTT
TRBV20-1,many,TRBJ1-1,.,CSATQGLNTEAFF,TGCAGTGCTACACAGGGACTGAACACTGAAGCTTTCTTT